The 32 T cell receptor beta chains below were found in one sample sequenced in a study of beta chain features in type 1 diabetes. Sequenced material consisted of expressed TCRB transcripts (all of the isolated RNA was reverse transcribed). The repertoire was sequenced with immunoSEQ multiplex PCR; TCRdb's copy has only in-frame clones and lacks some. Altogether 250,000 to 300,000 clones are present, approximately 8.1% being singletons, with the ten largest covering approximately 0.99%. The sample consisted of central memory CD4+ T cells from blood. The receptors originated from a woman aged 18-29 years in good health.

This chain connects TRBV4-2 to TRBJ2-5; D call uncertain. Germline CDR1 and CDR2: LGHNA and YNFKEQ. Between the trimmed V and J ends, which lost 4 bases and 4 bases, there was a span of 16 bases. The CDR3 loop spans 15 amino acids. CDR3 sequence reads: CASSPGRAKRETQYF. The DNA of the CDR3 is TGTGCCAGCAGCCCTGGGCGCGCAAAGAGAGAGACCCAGTACTTC.

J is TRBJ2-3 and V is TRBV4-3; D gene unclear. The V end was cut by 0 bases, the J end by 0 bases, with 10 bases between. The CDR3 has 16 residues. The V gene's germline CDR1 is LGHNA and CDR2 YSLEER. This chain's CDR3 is CASSQDSQPSTDTQYF. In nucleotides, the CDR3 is TGCGCCAGCAGCCAAGACAGTCAGCCTAGCACAGATACGCAGTATTTT.

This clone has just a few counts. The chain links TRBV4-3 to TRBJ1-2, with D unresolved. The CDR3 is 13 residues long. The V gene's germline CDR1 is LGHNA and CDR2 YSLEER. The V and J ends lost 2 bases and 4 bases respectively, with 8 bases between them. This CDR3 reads CASSQSSSYGYTF. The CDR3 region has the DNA TGCGCCAGCAGCCAATCGTCCTCCTATGGCTACACCTTC.

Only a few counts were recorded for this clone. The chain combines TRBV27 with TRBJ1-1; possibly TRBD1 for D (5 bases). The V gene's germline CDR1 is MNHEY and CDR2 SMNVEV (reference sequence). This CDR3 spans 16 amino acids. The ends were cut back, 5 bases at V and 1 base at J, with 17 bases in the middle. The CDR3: CASSTRRRQGNTEAFF. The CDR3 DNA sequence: TGTGCCAGCAGTACCCGGCGTCGGCAGGGGAACACTGAAGCTTTCTTT.

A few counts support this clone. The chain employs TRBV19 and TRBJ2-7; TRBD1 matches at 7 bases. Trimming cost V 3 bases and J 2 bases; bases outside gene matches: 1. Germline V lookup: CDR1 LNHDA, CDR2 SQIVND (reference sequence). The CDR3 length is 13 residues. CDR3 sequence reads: CASSMGQPYEQYF. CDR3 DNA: TGTGCCAGTAGTATGGGACAGCCCTACGAGCAGTACTTC.

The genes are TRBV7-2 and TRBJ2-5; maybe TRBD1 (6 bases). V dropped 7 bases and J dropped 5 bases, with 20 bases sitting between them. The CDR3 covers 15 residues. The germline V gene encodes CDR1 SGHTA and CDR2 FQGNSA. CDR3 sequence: CASIRRGSPGETQYF. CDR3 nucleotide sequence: TGTGCCAGCATCAGAAGGGGGTCCCCGGGGGAGACCCAGTACTTC.

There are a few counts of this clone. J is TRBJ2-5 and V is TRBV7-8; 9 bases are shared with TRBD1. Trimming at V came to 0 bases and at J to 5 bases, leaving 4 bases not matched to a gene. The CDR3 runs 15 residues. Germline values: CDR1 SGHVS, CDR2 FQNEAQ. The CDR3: CASSLAGQGGETQYF. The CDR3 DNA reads TGTGCCAGCAGCTTAGCGGGACAGGGAGGGGAGACCCAGTACTTC.

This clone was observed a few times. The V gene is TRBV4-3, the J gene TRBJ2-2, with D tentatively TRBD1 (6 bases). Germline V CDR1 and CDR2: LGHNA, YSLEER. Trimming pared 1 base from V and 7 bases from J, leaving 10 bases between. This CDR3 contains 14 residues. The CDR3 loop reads CASSQVSGVGELFF. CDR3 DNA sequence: TGCGCCAGCAGCCAAGTGTCAGGGGTCGGGGAGCTGTTTTTT.

This CDR3 is CASSINDRANQPQHF. In nucleotides, the CDR3 is TGTGCCAGTAGTATCAACGACAGGGCGAATCAGCCCCAGCATTTT. The chain links TRBV19 to TRBJ1-5, with 7 nucleotides matching TRBD1. V shed 3 bases and J 4 bases; nucleotides not matched to a gene: 6. Looked up from germline, CDR1 is LNHDA and CDR2 is SQIVND (reference sequence). The CDR3 length is 15 residues.

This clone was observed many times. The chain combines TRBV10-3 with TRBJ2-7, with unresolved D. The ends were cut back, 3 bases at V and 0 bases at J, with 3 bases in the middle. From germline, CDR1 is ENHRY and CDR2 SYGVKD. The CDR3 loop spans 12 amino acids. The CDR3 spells CAISDHSYEQYF. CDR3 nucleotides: TGTGCCATCAGTGACCACTCCTACGAGCAGTACTTC.

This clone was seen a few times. For the CDR3, the DNA is TGTGCCAGCAGTTTGGCAGGCGACGGCTACACCTTC. Its translation: CASSLAGDGYTF. V and J are TRBV27 and TRBJ1-2, with D unclear. This CDR3 has 12 residues. Trimming left V 3 bases short and J 8 bases short, with 10 bases between. Germline CDR1 reads MNHEY; CDR2 reads SMNVEV (reference sequence).

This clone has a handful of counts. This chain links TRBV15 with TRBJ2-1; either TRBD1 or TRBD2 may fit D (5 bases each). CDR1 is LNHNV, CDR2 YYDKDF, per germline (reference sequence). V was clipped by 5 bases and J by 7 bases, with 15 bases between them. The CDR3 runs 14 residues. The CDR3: CATSSRGRNNEQFF. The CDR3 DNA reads TGTGCCACCAGCTCGAGGGGCCGAAATAATGAGCAGTTCTTC.

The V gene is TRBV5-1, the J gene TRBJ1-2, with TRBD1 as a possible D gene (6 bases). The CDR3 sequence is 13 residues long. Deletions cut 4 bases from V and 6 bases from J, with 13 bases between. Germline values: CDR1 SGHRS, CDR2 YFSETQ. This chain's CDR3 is CASSQGGQDGYTF. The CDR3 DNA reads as TGCGCCAGCAGCCAAGGGGGTCAGGATGGCTACACCTTC. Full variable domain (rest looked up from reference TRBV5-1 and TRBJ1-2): KAGVTQTPRYLIKTRGQQVTLSCSPISGHRSVSWYQQTPGQGLQFLFEYFSETQRNKGNFPGRFSGRQFSNSRSEMNVSTLELGDSALYLCASSQGGQDGYTFGSGTRLTVV.

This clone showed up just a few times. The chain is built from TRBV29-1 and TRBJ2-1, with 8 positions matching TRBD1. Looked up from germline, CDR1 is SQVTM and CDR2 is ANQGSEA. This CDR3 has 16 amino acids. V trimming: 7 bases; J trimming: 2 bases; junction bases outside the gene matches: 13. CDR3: CSATRDSGGPYNEQFF. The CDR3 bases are TGCAGCGCTACTCGGGACTCAGGGGGCCCCTACAATGAGCAGTTCTTC.

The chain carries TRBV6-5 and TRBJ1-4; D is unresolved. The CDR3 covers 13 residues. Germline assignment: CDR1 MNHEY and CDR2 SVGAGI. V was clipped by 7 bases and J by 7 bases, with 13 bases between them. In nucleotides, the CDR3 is TGTGCCAGCACCAGGACCGGGAGTGAAAAACTGTTTTTT. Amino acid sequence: CASTRTGSEKLFF.

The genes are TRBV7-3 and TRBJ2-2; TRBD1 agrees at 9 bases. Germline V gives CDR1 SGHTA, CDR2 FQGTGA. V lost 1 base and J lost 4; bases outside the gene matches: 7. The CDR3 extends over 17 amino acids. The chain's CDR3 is CASSLIPGQGATGELFF. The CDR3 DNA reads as TGTGCCAGCAGCTTAATACCGGGACAGGGTGCCACCGGGGAGCTGTTTTTT.

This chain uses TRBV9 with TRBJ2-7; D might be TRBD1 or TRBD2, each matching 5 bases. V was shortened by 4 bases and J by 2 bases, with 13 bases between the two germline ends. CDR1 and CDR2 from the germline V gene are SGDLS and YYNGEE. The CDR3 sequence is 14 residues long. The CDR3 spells CASSKGTGTYEQYF. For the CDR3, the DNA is TGTGCCAGCAGCAAAGGGACGGGTACCTACGAGCAGTACTTC.

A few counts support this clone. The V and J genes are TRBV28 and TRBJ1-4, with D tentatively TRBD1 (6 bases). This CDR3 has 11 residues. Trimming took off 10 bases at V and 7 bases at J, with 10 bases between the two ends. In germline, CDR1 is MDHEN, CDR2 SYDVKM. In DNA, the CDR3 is TGTGCCACCTCAGGGGCTGAAAAACTGTTTTTT. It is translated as CATSGAEKLFF.

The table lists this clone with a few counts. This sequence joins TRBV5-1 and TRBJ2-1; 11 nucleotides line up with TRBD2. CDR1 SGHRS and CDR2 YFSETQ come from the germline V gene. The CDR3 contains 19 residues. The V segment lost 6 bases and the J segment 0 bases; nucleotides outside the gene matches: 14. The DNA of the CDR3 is TGCGCCAGCAAACCGGGTTTAGCGGGAGGGGACGGCTCCTACAATGAGCAGTTCTTC. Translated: CASKPGLAGGDGSYNEQFF.

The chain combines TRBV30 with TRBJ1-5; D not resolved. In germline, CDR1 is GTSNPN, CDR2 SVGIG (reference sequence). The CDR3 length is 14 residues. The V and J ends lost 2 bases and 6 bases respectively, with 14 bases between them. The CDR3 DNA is TGTGCCTGGAGTTACGGTGACTGGGCTCAGCCCCAGCATTTT. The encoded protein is CAWSYGDWAQPQHF.

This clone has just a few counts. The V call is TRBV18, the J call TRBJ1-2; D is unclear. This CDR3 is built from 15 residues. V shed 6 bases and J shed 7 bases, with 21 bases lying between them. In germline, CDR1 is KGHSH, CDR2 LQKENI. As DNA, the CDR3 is TGTGCCAGCTCCCATCGGACGCCCCAGGAGGGTGGCTACACCTTC. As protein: CASSHRTPQEGGYTF.

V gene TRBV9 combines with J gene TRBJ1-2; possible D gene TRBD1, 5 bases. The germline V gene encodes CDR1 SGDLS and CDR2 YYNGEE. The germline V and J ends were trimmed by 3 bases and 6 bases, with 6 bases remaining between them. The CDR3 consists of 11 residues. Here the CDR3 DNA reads TGTGCCAGCAGCGCGACAGATGGCTACACCTTC. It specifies CASSATDGYTF.

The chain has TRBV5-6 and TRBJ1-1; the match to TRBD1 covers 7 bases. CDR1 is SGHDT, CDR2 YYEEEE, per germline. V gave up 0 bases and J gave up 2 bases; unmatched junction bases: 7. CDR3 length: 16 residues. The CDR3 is CASSLGQGVVNTEAFF. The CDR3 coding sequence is TGTGCCAGCAGCTTGGGTCAGGGGGTAGTAAACACTGAAGCTTTCTTT.

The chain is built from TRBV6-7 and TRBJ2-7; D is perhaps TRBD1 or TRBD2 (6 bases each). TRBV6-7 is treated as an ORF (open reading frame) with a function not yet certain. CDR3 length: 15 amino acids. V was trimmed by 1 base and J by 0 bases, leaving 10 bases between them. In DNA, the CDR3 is TGTGCCAGCAGTTACTTACAGGGACTCTCCTACGAGCAGTACTTC. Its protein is CASSYLQGLSYEQYF.

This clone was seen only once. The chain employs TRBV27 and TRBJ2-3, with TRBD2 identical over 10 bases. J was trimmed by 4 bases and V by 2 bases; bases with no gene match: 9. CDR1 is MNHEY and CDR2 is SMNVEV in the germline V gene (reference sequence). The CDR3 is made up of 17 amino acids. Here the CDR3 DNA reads TGTGCCAGCAGTTTAAAGGGAGCGGGGGGGCGTCCAGATACGCAGTATTTT. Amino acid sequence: CASSLKGAGGRPDTQYF.

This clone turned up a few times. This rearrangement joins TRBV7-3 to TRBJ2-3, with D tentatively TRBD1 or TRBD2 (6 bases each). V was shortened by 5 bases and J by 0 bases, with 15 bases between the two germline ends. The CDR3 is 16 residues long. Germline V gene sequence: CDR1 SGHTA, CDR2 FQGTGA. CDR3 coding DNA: TGTGCCAGCAGCCGTCTGGGGGGCTCTAGCACAGATACGCAGTATTTT. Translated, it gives CASSRLGGSSTDTQYF. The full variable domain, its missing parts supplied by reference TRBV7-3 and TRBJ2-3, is GAGVSQTPSNKVTEKGKYVELRCDPISGHTALYWYRQSLGQGPEFLIYFQGTGAADDSGLPNDRFFAVRPEGSVSTLKIQRTERGDSAVYLCASSRLGGSSTDTQYFGPGTRLTVL.

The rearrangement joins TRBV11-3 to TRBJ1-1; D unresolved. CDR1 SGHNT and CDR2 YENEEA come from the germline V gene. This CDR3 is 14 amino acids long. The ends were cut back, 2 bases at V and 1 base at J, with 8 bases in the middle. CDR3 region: CASSLTTGNTEAFF. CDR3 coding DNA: TGTGCCAGCAGCTTAACGACCGGGAACACTGAAGCTTTCTTT.

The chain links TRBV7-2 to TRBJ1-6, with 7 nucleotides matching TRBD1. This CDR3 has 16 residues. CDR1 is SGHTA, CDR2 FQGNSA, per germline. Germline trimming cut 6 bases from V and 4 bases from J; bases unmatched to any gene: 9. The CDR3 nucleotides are TGTGCCAGCAGGTCCGATCGACAGGGTTATAATTCACCCCTCCACTTT. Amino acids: CASRSDRQGYNSPLHF.

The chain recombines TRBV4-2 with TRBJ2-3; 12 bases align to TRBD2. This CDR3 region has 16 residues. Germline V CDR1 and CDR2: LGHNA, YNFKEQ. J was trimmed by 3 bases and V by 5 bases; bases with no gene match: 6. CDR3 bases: TGTGCCAGCAGCTTAACTAGCGGGGGGCGTACAGATACGCAGTATTTT. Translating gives CASSLTSGGRTDTQYF.

The CDR3, as DNA: TGCGCCAGCAGGCCCCAGTCCGGGAACACCATATATTTT. This translates into CASRPQSGNTIYF. The chain couples TRBV4-3 to TRBJ1-3; D is unresolved. CDR1 and CDR2 (germline): LGHNA, YSLEER. V was shortened by 6 bases and J by 7 bases, with 13 bases between the two germline ends. This CDR3 has 13 residues.

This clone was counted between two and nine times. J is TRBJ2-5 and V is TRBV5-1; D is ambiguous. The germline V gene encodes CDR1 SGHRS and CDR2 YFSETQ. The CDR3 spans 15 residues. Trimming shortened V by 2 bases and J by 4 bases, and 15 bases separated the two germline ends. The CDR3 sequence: CASSFGEPWGETQYF. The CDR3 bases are TGCGCCAGCAGCTTTGGAGAACCCTGGGGAGAGACCCAGTACTTC.

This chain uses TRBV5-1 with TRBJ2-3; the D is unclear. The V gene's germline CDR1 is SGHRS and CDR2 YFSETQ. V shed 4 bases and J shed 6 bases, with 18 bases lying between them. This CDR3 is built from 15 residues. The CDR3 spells CASSKLAVLRDTQYF. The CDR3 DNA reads TGCGCCAGCAGCAAATTGGCGGTTCTGCGGGATACGCAGTATTTT.